The 16 T cell receptor beta chains below come from one sample, sequenced in a study of cytotoxic CD8 clonotypes in ibrutinib-treated CLL. TCRdb keeps only in-frame clones here, not all; method: immunoSEQ multiplex PCR. The sample shows roughly 200,000 clones, roughly three quarters of them seen only once. Here the sequenced sample was PBMCs, taken after 12 months of ibrutinib treatment. These receptors all stem from a human donor with chronic lymphocytic leukemia.

The rearrangement links TRBV5-1 to TRBJ1-2; TRBD1 might be the D (6 bases). V lost 7 bases to trimming and J lost 3 bases, with 22 bases between them. The CDR3 is made up of 16 amino acids. The germline V gene encodes CDR1 SGHRS and CDR2 YFSETQ. As DNA, the CDR3 is TGCGCCAGCGCCAGGGGCCAGGGCGCCACCGACTATGGCTACACCTTC. Its translation is CASARGQGATDYGYTF.

The chain is built from TRBV9 and TRBJ2-5, with 7 bases aligning to TRBD1. V was clipped by 3 bases and J by 1 base; unmatched bases: 6. In germline, CDR1 is SGDLS, CDR2 YYNGEE. The CDR3 has 15 amino acids. The CDR3 is CASSAEGTVQETQYF. Written as DNA, the CDR3 is TGTGCCAGCAGCGCCGAAGGGACAGTCCAAGAGACCCAGTACTTC. Complete variable domain (other parts from reference TRBV9 and TRBJ2-5): DSGVTQTPKHLITATGQRVTLRCSPRSGDLSVYWYQQSLDQGLQFLIQYYNGEERAKGNILERFSAQQFPDLHSELNLSSLELGDSALYFCASSAEGTVQETQYFGPGTRLLVL.

This rearrangement joins TRBV28 to TRBJ1-2, with D uncertain. The CDR3 consists of 15 residues. The ends were cut back, 4 bases at V and 3 bases at J, with 15 bases in the middle. Looked up from germline, CDR1 is MDHEN and CDR2 is SYDVKM. CDR3 sequence: CASSSGVLRDYGYTF. CDR3 nucleotide sequence: TGTGCCAGCAGTTCCGGCGTCCTCCGGGACTATGGCTACACCTTC.

This clone was recorded a few times. The chain carries TRBV25-1 and TRBJ1-4; D unclear. The CDR3 runs to 15 residues. Germline V CDR1 and CDR2: MGHDK, SYGVNS. Trimming removed 7 bases from V and 4 bases from J, with 16 bases in between. This chain's CDR3 is CASTHWTGSNEKLFF. CDR3 DNA: TGTGCCAGCACCCATTGGACGGGAAGTAATGAAAAACTGTTTTTT.

V and J are TRBV29-1 and TRBJ2-1, with 9 bases fitting TRBD1. The V gene end was trimmed by 6 bases and the J gene end by 5 bases; junction bases not matched to a gene: 17. Germline V gene data show CDR1 as SQVTM and CDR2 as ANQGSEA. This CDR3 contains 17 residues. The CDR3, as DNA: TGCAGCGTGGACCGCTCTGGGACAGGGTTTAGCGACAATGAGCAGTTCTTC. Translation: CSVDRSGTGFSDNEQFF.

The rearrangement links TRBV28 to TRBJ1-1; TRBD1 is a possible D gene (5 bases). The V and J ends lost 8 bases and 5 bases respectively, with 18 bases between them. This CDR3 spans 14 amino acids. Germline V lookup: CDR1 MDHEN, CDR2 SYDVKM. CDR3 protein: CASRSLGRGTEAFF. As DNA, the CDR3 is TGTGCCAGCCGTTCTCTGGGGCGTGGGACTGAAGCTTTCTTT.

The chain recombines TRBV7-9 with TRBJ2-1, with D maybe TRBD2 (5 bases). The CDR3 sequence is 16 residues long. Per germline, CDR1 SEHNR and CDR2 FQNEAQ (reference sequence). The V and J ends lost 2 bases and 5 bases respectively, with 16 bases between them. The CDR3: CASSLRVGVSDNEQFF. The DNA for the CDR3 is TGTGCCAGCAGCTTAAGGGTCGGGGTCTCTGACAATGAGCAGTTCTTC.

The genes are TRBV5-6 and TRBJ2-7; 9 bases are shared with TRBD1. The CDR3 is 16 residues long. V lost 4 bases and J lost 4; bases outside the gene matches: 12. CDR1 and CDR2 (germline): SGHDT, YYEEEE. CDR3 region: CASSRIGGQGFYEQYF. DNA of the CDR3: TGTGCCAGCAGCCGGATAGGGGGACAGGGTTTTTACGAGCAGTACTTC.

V and J are TRBV7-3 and TRBJ2-7; possibly TRBD2 for D (7 bases). The CDR3 is 15 residues long. With 2 bases removed from V and 2 bases from J, the gap between germline ends came to 13 bases. From germline, CDR1 is SGHTA and CDR2 FQGTGA. The CDR3, as DNA: TGTGCCAGCAGCTTAGGTGGCGGGGGCCCCTACGAGCAGTACTTC. It specifies CASSLGGGGPYEQYF. The full variable domain, completed using reference TRBV7-3 and TRBJ2-7, is GAGVSQTPSNKVTEKGKYVELRCDPISGHTALYWYRQSLGQGPEFLIYFQGTGAADDSGLPNDRFFAVRPEGSVSTLKIQRTERGDSAVYLCASSLGGGGPYEQYFGPGTRLTVT.

The rearrangement uses TRBV30 and TRBJ1-6; no clear D gene. The CDR3 covers 15 residues. Trimming took off 3 bases at V and 10 bases at J, with 19 bases between the two ends. CDR1 and CDR2 (germline): GTSNPN, SVGIG (reference sequence). CDR3 loop: CAWSRRAGVGSPLHF. Here the CDR3 DNA reads TGTGCCTGGAGCCGACGTGCGGGCGTTGGCTCACCCCTCCACTTT.

This rearrangement joins TRBV4-3 to TRBJ2-3, with D possibly TRBD2 on 5 matching bases. Per the germline V gene, CDR1 is LGHNA and CDR2 is YSLEER. Trimming stripped 3 bases from V and 2 bases from J, with 12 bases between. The CDR3 sequence is 15 residues long. The CDR3 DNA is TGCGCCAGCAGCCAGAGGGCTACTTTCACAGATACGCAGTATTTT. Protein: CASSQRATFTDTQYF.

The genes are TRBV6-1 and TRBJ2-3; either TRBD1 or TRBD2 may fit D (6 bases each). Trimming took 5 bases from V and 4 from J, leaving 13 bases between them. In germline, CDR1 is MNHNS, CDR2 SASEGT. The CDR3 is 14 amino acids. CDR3: CASSQGGGADTQYF. As DNA, the CDR3 is TGTGCCAGCAGTCAAGGGGGAGGTGCAGATACGCAGTATTTT.

The J gene is TRBJ1-2, the V gene TRBV6-5; TRBD1 might be the D (6 bases). CDR1 is MNHEY, CDR2 SVGAGI, per germline. CDR3 length equals 13 residues. V gave up 8 bases and J gave up 8 bases, with 18 bases separating them. CDR3 DNA: TGTGCCAGCTCGGCAGGGGACTTGTGGGGCTACACCTTC. Protein sequence: CASSAGDLWGYTF.

The rearrangement joins TRBV11-2 to TRBJ2-7; D is perhaps TRBD1 (6 bases). V dropped 2 bases and J dropped 7 bases, with 9 bases sitting between them. CDR3 length: 12 residues. Germline assignment: CDR1 SGHAT and CDR2 FQNNGV. CDR3 in DNA: TGTGCCAGCAGCTTATTAGGGGGAGAGCAGTACTTC. Amino acid sequence: CASSLLGGEQYF.

The J gene is TRBJ2-5, the V gene TRBV5-1; 8 nucleotides line up with TRBD2. This CDR3 is 16 amino acids long. Germline CDR1 is SGHRS and CDR2 is YFSETQ. The V and J ends lost 1 base and 3 bases, in that order; junction bases with no gene match: 8. The CDR3 bases are TGCGCCAGCAGCTTGCGAGGGACTAGAGGGGAAGAGACCCAGTACTTC. Its translation: CASSLRGTRGEETQYF.

The genes are TRBV7-8 and TRBJ2-2; D possibly uses TRBD1 or TRBD2 (5 bases each). Trimming left V 0 bases short and J 4 bases short, with 15 bases between. The CDR3 runs 17 residues. In germline, CDR1 is SGHVS, CDR2 FQNEAQ. The CDR3 DNA reads TGTGCCAGCAGCTTAGCGCCGGGGCCAGGAGTCACCGGGGAGCTGTTTTTT. Translating it yields CASSLAPGPGVTGELFF.